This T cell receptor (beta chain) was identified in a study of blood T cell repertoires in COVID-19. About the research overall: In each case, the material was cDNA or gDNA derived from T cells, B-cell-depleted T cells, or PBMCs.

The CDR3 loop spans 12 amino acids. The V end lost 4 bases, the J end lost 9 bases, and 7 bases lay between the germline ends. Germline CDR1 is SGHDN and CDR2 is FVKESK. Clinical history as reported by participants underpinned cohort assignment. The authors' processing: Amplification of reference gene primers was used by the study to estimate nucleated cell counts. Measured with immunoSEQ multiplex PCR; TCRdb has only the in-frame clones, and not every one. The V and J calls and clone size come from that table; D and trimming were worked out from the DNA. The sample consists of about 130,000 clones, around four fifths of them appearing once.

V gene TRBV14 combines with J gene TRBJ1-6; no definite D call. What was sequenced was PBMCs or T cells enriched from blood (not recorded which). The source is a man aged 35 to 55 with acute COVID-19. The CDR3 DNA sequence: TGTGCCAGCAGCCGCGAGGTTTCACCCCTCCACTTT. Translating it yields CASSREVSPLHF.